This T cell receptor (beta chain) was identified in a study of T cell repertoires in cytomegalovirus infection. Overall study context: Recently identified HLA-C-restricted CMV epitopes and well-studied HLA-B-restricted CMV epitopes were used by the study. Based on public TCR beta signatures, there were indications of CMV infection and of a matching HLA type.

TCRdb re-analysed the reads in MiXCR, keeping a single row per CDR3 protein. This sample has about 890,000 distinct CDR3 sequences, with 30% to 40% found just once. This clonotype came up a few times. Its antigen remains unidentified. Study-level results: Across the ex vivo response, the dominant clonotypes were HLA-C-restricted CMV-specific TCR beta clonotypes.

V shed 4 bases, J shed 3 bases, and the junction held 16 bases outside the gene matches. Germline V CDR1 and CDR2: MNHEY, SVGAGI. The CDR3 runs to 18 residues. The material sequenced was cultured CD8+ T cells from PBMCs, taken from culture after CMV antigen stimulation. This TCR was recovered from a human donor in good health (CMV status not recorded). Some clones in this sample may be carry-over from other donors' samples. This chain links TRBV6-5 with TRBJ1-1, with 8 bases fitting TRBD1. The CDR3 coding sequence is TGTGCCAGCAGTTCCGTCCTTCAGGGGGCCCGTTTTGACACTGAAGCTTTCTTT. It yields the protein CASSSVLQGARFDTEAFF.